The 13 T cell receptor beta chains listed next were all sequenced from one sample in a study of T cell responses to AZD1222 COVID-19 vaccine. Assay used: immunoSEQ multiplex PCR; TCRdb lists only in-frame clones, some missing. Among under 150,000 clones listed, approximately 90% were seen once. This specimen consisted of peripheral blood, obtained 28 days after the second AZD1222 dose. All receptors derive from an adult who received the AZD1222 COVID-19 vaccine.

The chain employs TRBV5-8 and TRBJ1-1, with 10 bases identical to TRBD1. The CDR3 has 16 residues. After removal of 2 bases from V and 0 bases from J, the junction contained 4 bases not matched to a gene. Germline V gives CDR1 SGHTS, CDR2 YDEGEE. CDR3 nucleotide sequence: TGTGCCAGCAGCTTTGGGGACAGGGGCATGAACACTGAAGCTTTCTTT. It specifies CASSFGDRGMNTEAFF.

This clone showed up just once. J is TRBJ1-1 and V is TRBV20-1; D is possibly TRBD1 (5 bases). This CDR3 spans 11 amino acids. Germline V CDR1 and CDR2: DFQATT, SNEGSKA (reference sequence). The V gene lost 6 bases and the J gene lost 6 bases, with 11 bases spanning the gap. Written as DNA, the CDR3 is TGCAGTGCCCCCGCGGGGGCTGAAGCTTTCTTT. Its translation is CSAPAGAEAFF.

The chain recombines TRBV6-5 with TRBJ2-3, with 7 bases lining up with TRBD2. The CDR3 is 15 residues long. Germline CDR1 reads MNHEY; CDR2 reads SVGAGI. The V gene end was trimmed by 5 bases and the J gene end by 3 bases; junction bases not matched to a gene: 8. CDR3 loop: CASSHGRGRTDTQYF. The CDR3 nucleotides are TGTGCCAGCAGTCACGGGCGGGGGAGAACAGATACGCAGTATTTT.

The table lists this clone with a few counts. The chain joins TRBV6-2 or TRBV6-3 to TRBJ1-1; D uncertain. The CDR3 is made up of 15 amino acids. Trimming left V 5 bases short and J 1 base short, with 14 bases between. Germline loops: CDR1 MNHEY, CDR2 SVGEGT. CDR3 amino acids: CASSQHSTPNTEAFF. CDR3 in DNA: TGTGCCAGCAGTCAACATAGCACTCCGAACACTGAAGCTTTCTTT.

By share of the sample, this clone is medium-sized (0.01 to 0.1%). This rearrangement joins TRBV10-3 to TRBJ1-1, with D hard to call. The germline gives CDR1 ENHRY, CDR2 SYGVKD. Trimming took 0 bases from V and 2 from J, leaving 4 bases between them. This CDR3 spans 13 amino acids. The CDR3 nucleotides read TGTGCCATCAGTGAGTCGTTCAACACTGAAGCTTTCTTT. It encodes CAISESFNTEAFF.

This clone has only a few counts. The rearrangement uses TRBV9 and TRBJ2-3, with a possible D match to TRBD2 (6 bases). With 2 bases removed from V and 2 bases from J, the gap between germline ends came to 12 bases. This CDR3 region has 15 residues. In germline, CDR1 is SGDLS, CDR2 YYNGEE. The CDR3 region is CASSVNGLLTDTQYF. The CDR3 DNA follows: TGTGCCAGCAGCGTCAACGGACTACTCACAGATACGCAGTATTTT.

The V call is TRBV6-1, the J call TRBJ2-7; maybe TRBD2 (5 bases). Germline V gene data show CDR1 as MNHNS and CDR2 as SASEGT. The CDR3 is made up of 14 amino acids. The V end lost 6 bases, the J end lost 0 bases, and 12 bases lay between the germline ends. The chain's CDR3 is CASSRRTRSYEQYF. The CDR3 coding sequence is TGTGCCAGCAGCCGCAGGACTCGCTCCTACGAGCAGTACTTC.

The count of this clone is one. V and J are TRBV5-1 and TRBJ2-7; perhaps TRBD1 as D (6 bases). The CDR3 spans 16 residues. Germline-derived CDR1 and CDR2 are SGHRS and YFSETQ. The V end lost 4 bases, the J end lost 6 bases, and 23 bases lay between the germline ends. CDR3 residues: CASSGPSGTLSLEQYF. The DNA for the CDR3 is TGCGCCAGCAGCGGACCTTCCGGGACACTTTCCCTCGAGCAGTACTTC.

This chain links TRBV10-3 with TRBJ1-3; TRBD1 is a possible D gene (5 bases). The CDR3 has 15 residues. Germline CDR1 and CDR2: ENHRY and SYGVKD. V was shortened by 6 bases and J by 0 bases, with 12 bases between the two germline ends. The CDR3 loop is CAIRETASSGNTIYF. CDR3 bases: TGTGCCATCAGAGAGACAGCCTCCTCTGGAAACACCATATATTTT.

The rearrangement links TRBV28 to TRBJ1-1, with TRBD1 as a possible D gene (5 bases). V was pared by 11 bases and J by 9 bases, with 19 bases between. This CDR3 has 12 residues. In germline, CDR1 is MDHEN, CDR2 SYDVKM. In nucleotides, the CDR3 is TGTGCCGGAGAAAACAGGCCTTCTAAAGCTTTCTTT. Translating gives CAGENRPSKAFF. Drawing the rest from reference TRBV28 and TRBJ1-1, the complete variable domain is DVKVTQSSRYLVKRTGEKVFLECVQDMDHENMFWYRQDPGLGLRLIYFSYDVKMKEKGDIPEGYSVSREKKERFSLILESASTNQTSMYLCAGENRPSKAFFGQGTRLTVV.

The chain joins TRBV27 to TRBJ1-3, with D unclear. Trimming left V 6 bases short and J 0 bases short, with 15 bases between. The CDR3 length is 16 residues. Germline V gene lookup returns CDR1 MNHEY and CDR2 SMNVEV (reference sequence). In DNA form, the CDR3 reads TGTGCCAGCAGCAGCCCCCATAAAGGCTCTGGAAACACCATATATTTT. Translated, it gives CASSSPHKGSGNTIYF.

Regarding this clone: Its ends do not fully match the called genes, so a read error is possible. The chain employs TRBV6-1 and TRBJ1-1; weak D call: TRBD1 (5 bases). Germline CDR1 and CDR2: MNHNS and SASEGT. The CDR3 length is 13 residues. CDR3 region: CASREGTNTEAFF. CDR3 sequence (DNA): TGTGCCAGCAGGGAAGGGACGAACACTGAAGCTTTCTTT.

The CDR3, as DNA: TGTGCCACCGAATGGGGGTCTGGAAACACCATATATTTT. Translation: CATEWGSGNTIYF. The chain has TRBV12-3 or TRBV12-4 and TRBJ1-3; D possibly corresponds to TRBD1 (5 bases). Trimming took off 10 bases at V and 1 base at J, with 11 bases between the two ends. CDR3 length: 13 amino acids.